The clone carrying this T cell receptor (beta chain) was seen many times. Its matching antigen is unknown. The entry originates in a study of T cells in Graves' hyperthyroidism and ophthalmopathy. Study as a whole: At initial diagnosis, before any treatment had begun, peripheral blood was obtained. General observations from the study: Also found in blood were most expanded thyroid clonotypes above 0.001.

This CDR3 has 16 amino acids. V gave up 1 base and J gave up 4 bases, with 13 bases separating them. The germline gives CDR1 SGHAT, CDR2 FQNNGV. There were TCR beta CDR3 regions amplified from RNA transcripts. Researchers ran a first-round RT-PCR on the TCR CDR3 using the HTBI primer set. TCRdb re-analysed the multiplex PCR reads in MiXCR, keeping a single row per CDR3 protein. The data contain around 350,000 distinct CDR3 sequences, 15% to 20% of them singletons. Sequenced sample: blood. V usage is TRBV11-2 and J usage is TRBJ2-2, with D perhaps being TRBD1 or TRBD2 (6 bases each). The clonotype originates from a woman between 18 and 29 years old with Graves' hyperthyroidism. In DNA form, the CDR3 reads TGTGCCAGCAGCTTAGTGGCGGGGACAATCACCGGGGAGCTGTTTTTT. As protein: CASSLVAGTITGELFF.